These 3 T cell receptor beta chains share one sample of origin, sequenced in a study of cytomegalovirus exposure and HLA in healthy donors. PCR was performed using 60 Vbeta and 13 Jbeta primers. Sequencing was performed with immunoSEQ multiplex PCR; in TCRdb, only in-frame clones are kept and a portion is missing. Of more than 100,000 clones listed, 75% to 90% are singletons. Sequencing was done on a sample of PBMCs. The receptors shown here come from a man aged 35 to 55 in good health and CMV-seronegative.

This clone came up once. V usage is TRBV5-1 and J usage is TRBJ2-7; TRBD2 might be the D (6 bases). The V end was cut by 0 bases, the J end by 8 bases, with 18 bases between. Per the germline V gene, CDR1 is SGHRS and CDR2 is YFSETQ. CDR3 length equals 15 residues. The CDR3 protein is CASSLEGEEGRQQYF. In nucleotides, the CDR3 is TGCGCCAGCAGCTTGGAAGGGGAGGAGGGGCGTCAGCAGTACTTC.

This chain links TRBV7-2 with TRBJ2-1, with 7 positions matching TRBD1. CDR3 length: 15 residues. The germline CDR1 and CDR2 sequences are SGHTA and FQGNSA. With V trimmed by 5 bases and J by 0 bases, 4 bases remained unmatched. The CDR3 bases are TGTGCCAGCAGCAGGGGACAGAGCTCCTACAATGAGCAGTTCTTC. Its translation is CASSRGQSSYNEQFF.

This chain links TRBV25-1 with TRBJ2-3; D not certain. The germline V and J ends were trimmed by 1 base and 6 bases, with 8 bases remaining between them. Germline loops: CDR1 MGHDK, CDR2 SYGVNS. The CDR3 length is 13 residues. DNA of the CDR3: TGTGCCAGCAGTGAATTCGGGTTTGATACGCAGTATTTT. It specifies CASSEFGFDTQYF. The full variable domain, with the rest looked up from reference TRBV25-1 and TRBJ2-3, is EADIYQTPRYLVIGTGKKITLECSQTMGHDKMYWYQQDPGMELHLIHYSYGVNSTEKGDLSSESTVSRIRTEHFPLTLESARPSHTSQYLCASSEFGFDTQYFGPGTRLTVL.